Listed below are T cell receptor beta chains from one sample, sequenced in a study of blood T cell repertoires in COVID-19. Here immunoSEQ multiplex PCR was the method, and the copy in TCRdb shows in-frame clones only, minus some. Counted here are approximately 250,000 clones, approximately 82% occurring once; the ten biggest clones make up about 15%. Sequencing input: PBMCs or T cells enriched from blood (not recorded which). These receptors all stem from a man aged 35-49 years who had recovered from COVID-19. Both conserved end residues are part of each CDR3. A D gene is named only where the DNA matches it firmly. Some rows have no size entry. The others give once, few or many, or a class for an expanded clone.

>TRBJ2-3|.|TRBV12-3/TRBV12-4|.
TGTGCCAGCAGTTGGAGCGGCACAGATACGCAGTATTTT
CASSWSGTDTQYF
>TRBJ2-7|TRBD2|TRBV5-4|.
TGTGCCAGCAGCTTTCGGACTAGCGGGATGGACGAGCAGTACTTC
CASSFRTSGMDEQYF
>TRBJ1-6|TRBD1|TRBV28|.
TGTGCCAGCAGTTTATCGGGACAGAATAATTCACCCCTCCACTTT
CASSLSGQNNSPLHF
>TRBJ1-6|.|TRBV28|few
TGTGCCAGCAGCCAGGCGGCAGGGGATTCACCCCTCCACTTT
CASSQAAGDSPLHF
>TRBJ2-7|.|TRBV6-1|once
TGTGCCAGCAGTGAACAGGGGGGCTACGAGCAGTACTTC
CASSEQGGYEQYF
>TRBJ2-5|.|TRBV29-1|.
TGCAGCGCCTTTATACAGGGTTTGGAGACCCAGTACTTC
CSAFIQGLETQYF
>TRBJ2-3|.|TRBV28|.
TGTGCCAGCGTTTCTAGGCCCACAGATACGCAGTATTTT
CASVSRPTDTQYF
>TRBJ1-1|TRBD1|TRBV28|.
TGTGCCAGCAGCCTACTAGGGGGCGAAGCTTTCTTT
CASSLLGGEAFF
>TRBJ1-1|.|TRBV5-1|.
TGCGCCAGCAGCTTGGTGAGTGGGGGGGCCGGCACTGCCCTCTTT
CASSLVSGGAGTALF
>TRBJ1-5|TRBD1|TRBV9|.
TGTGCCAGCAGCACCGGACAGGGAAGCAATCAGCCCCAGCATTTT
CASSTGQGSNQPQHF
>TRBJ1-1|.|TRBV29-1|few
TGCAGCGCCATGAACACTGAAGCTTTCTTT
CSAMNTEAFF
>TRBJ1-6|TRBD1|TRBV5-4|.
TGTGCCAGCAGCTTGACAGGGGGCGTGACACCCCTCCACTTT
CASSLTGGVTPLHF
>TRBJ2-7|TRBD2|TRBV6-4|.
TGTGCCAGCAGCCCCGGACTAGCGCAAGCCTACGAGCAGTACTTC
CASSPGLAQAYEQYF
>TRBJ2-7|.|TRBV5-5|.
TGTGCCAGCAGCTCGAGACTTTTCCTCATCCTACTCGAGCAGTACTTC
CASSSRLFLILLEQYF
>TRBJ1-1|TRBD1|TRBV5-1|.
TGCGCCAGCAGCTTGTGGCGGACAGGGGCCGAAGCTTTCTTT
CASSLWRTGAEAFF
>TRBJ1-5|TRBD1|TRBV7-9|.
TGTGCCAGCAGCCTCGGACAGAGACAGGGGCAGCCCCAGCATTTT
CASSLGQRQGQPQHF
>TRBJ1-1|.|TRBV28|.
TGTGCCAGCAGTTTAACGAGGAGGGCTTTCTTT
CASSLTRRAFF
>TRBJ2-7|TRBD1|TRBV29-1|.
TGCAGCGTAGGACAGGGCCCGGGCGAGCAGTACTTC
CSVGQGPGEQYF
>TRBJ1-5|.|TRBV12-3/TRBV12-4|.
TGTGCCAGCAGTTTAATCGCGGATCAGCCCCAGCATTTT
CASSLIADQPQHF
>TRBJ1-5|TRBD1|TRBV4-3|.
TGCGCCAGCAGCCGAATCCCAAGACAGGGGGGCAATCAGCCCCAGCATTTT
CASSRIPRQGGNQPQHF
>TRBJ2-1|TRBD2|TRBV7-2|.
TGTGCCAGCAGTTTCGGGGGGGTAAACAATGAGCAGTTCTTC
CASSFGGVNNEQFF
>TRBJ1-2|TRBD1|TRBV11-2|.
TGTGCCAGCAGCCCACAGGGGGACTATGGCTACACCTTC
CASSPQGDYGYTF
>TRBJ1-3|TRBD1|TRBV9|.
TGTGCCAGCAGCGTAGCTCCCTCTACAGGGGGCAGCGCGGGAAACACCATATATTTT
CASSVAPSTGGSAGNTIYF
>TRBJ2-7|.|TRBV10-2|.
TGCGCCAGCAGTGAGTCGAGCGGGACAGGCTACGAGCAGTACTTC
CASSESSGTGYEQYF
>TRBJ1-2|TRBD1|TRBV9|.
TGTGCCAGCAGCGTAGAAATTCTGACAGGGCTCCCTAGGGATGGCTACACCTTC
CASSVEILTGLPRDGYTF
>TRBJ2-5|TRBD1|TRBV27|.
TGTGCCAGCCGCAGGGGGCTTTATGAGACCCAGTACTTC
CASRRGLYETQYF
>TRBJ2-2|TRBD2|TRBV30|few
TGTGCCTGGAATAGCGGGAGGGCCGGCGGGGAGCTGTTTTTT
CAWNSGRAGGELFF
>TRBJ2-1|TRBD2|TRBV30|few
TGTGCCTGGACCAAACGGGGGGGGTTCAGGGAGCAGTTCTTC
CAWTKRGGFREQFF
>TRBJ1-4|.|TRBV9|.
TGTGCCAGCAGCGTAGAAGGAGGACTGGGAGCTAATGAAAAACTGTTTTTT
CASSVEGGLGANEKLFF
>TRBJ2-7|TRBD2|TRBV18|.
TGTGCCAGCTCACCGGCGGGGGACGAGCAGTACTTC
CASSPAGDEQYF
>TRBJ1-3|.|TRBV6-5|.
TGTGCCAGCAGGCAAGGAGCTGGAAACACCATATATTTT
CASRQGAGNTIYF
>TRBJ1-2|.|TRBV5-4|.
TGTGCCAGCAGCTTGTCAGGGTACCAATATGGCTACACCTTC
CASSLSGYQYGYTF
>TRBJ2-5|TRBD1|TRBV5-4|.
TGTGCCAGCAGCCCCAAAGACAGGGAAGAGACCCAGTACTTC
CASSPKDREETQYF
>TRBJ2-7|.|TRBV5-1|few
TGCGCCAGCAGCTTATCGGTGGATGCAGGTAGATCCTACGAGCAGTACTTC
CASSLSVDAGRSYEQYF
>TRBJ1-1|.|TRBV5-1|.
TGCGCCAGCAGCTTGAGCGGGGTCCCGAACACTGAAGCTTTCTTT
CASSLSGVPNTEAFF
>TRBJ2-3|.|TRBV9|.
TGTGCCAGCAGCCCGCGCTACTATAGCACAGATACGCAGTATTTT
CASSPRYYSTDTQYF
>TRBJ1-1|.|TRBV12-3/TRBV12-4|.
TGTGCCAGCAGTTTAGTGCAGGGTTCCGAAGCTTTCTTT
CASSLVQGSEAFF
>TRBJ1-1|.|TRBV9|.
TGTGCCAGCAGCCCCCCACAGGGCACTGAAGCTTTCTTT
CASSPPQGTEAFF
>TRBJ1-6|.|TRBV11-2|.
TGTGCCAGCAGCTTTGCAGGGAAAAATTCACCCCTCCACTTT
CASSFAGKNSPLHF
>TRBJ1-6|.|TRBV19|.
TGTGCCAGTAGTATAGAAGCAGGGGATTCACCCCTCCACTTT
CASSIEAGDSPLHF
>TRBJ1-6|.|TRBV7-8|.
TGTGCCAGCAGCTCGGACAGTAATTCACCCCTCCACTTT
CASSSDSNSPLHF
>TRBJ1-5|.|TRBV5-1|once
TGCGCCAGCAGCTTCCCGTTCCGGGTTCAGCCCCAGCATTTT
CASSFPFRVQPQHF
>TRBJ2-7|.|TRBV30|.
TGTGCCTGGAGCGGAAGCGGCTACGAGCAGTACTTC
CAWSGSGYEQYF
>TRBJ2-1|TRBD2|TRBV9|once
TGTGCCAGCAGCCCGACGGGACTAGCGGGAGTGGGTGAGCAGTTCTTC
CASSPTGLAGVGEQFF
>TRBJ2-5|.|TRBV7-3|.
TGTGCCAGCAGCCGGGGGGCCCAAGAGACCCAGTACTTC
CASSRGAQETQYF
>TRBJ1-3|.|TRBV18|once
TGTGCCAGCGAAGAGGGCCGCTCTGGAAACACCATATATTTT
CASEEGRSGNTIYF
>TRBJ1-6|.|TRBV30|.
TGTGCCTGGAGGAGCGGGTCACCCCTCCACTTT
CAWRSGSPLHF
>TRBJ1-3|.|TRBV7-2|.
TGTGCCAGCAGCCTCGCCGGGACTCAACCTGGAAACACCATATATTTT
CASSLAGTQPGNTIYF